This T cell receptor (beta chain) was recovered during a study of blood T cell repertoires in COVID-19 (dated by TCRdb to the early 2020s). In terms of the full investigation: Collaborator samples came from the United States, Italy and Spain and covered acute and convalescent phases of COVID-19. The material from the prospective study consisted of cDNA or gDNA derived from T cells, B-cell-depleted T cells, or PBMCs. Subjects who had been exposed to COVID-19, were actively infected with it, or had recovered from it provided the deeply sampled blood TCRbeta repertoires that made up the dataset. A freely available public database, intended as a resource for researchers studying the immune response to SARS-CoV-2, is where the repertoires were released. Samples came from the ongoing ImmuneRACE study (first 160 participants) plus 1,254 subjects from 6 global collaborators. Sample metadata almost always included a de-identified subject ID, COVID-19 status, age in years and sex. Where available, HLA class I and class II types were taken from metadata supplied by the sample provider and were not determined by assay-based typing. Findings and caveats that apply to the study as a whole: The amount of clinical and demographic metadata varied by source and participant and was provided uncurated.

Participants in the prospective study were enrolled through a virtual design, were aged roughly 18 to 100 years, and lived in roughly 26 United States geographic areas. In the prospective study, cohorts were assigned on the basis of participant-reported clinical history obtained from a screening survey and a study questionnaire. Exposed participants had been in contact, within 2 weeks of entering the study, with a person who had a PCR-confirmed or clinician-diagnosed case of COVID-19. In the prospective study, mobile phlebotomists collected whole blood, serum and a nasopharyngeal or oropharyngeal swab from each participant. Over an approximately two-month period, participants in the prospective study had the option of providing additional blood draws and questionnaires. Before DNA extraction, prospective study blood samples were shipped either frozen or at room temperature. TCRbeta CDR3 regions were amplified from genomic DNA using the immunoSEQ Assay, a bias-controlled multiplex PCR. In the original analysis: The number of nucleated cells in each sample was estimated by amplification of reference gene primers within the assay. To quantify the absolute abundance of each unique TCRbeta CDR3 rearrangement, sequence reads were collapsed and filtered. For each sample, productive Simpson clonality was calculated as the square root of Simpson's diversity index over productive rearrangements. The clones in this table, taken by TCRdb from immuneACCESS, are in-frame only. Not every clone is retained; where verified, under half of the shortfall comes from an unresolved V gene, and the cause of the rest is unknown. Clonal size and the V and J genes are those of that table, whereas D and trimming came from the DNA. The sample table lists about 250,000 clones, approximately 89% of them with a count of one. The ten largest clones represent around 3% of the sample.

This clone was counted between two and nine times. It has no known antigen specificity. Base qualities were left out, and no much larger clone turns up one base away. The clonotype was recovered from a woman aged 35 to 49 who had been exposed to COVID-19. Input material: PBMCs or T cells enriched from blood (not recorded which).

The CDR3 corresponds to CASSFDRGQPQHF. The base sequence is TGTGCCAGCTCATTCGACAGGGGGCAGCCCCAGCATTTT. The sequence joins TRBV18 to TRBJ1-5, with 9 bases matching TRBD1. The germline V gene encodes CDR1 KGHSH and CDR2 LQKENI. Measured from the cysteine to the phenylalanine, the CDR3 is 13 residues long. Only the CDR3 part of the read is kept: 39 bases, read in frame from the first base. V loses 5 bases at its end and J loses 7 bases; junction bases beyond the gene matches: 3. When the CDR3 is completed using the reference TRBV18 and TRBJ1-5 genes on either side, the full variable domain is NAGVMQNPRHLVRRRGQEARLRCSPMKGHSHVYWYRQLPEEGLKFMVYLQKENIIDESGMPKERFSAEFPKEGPSILRIQQVVRGDSAAYFCASSFDRGQPQHFGDGTRLSIL.